The source of this TCR beta chain is a study of shared clonotypes between healthy human individuals. Whole-study results and caveats: Represented genetic and exposure-history diversity was restricted by having few donors. Sequencing depth was a factor that was expected to affect clonotype sharing among donors.

This clone was observed once. Its antigen is still unknown. Per the original data handling: ImmunoSEQ output lacked quality scores and full-length reads, limiting matched filtering. Assay used: immunoSEQ multiplex PCR; TCRdb lists only in-frame clones, some missing. V and J calls plus clone size are reproduced from that table; the DNA served to infer D and trimming. Among fewer than 600,000 clones, approximately 80% were seen once, and the ten largest hold 12%. The sequence derives from a woman between 35 and 50 years old in good health. Some clones in this sample may be carry-over from other donors' samples. Sample: PBMCs.

DNA of the CDR3: TGTGCCAGCAGCCTTAGAACCTCTGGGGCCAACGTCCTGACTTTC. This codes for CASSLRTSGANVLTF. This sequence joins TRBV7-9 and TRBJ2-6; D not certain. V was shortened by 5 bases and J by 0 bases, with 8 bases between the two germline ends. Germline V lookup: CDR1 SEHNR, CDR2 FQNEAQ (reference sequence). The CDR3 has 15 amino acids.